The 4 T cell receptor beta chains below come from one sample, sequenced in a study of human T cells and chemical hapten exposure. Time point denoted: pre-sensitization, week 0. The treatment denotes: therapeutic diphenylcyclopropenone sensitization with weekly scalp DPC. MiXCR was run by TCRdb on the RACE reads, yielding one entry per CDR3 protein. The data show about 380,000 distinct CDR3 sequences, around 5.5% seen once. The specimen comprised whole blood, sampled in connection with sensitization to the hapten diphenylcyclopropenone (DPC). The origin of the receptors is a woman in her fifties or sixties with alopecia areata. Some clones in this sample may be carry-over from other donors' samples.

V usage is TRBV20-1 and J usage is TRBJ1-5; a possible D gene is TRBD1 (5 bases). CDR1 and CDR2 (germline): DFQATT, SNEGSKA (reference sequence). The V end was cut by 1 base, the J end by 9 bases, with 19 bases between. The CDR3 sequence is 15 residues long. CDR3 region: CSARVVAGTLGPQHF. The CDR3 DNA reads TGCAGTGCTAGAGTCGTCGCAGGGACTTTGGGGCCCCAGCATTTT.

In this sample, this clonotype turned up a few times. The chain carries TRBV13 and TRBJ2-7; a weak D match, TRBD2 (5 bases). The V and J ends lost 5 bases and 6 bases respectively, with 11 bases between them. This CDR3 spans 12 amino acids. CDR1 and CDR2 (germline): PRHDT, FYEKMQ (reference sequence). DNA of the CDR3: TGTGCCAGCAGCCCCCGGGGTAGCGAGCAGTACTTC. This gives the protein CASSPRGSEQYF.

This clonotype was detected only a few times. The J gene is TRBJ2-3, the V gene TRBV7-8, with 7 bases aligning to TRBD1. This CDR3 region has 17 residues. Germline-derived CDR1 and CDR2 are SGHVS and FQNEAQ. With V trimmed by 5 bases and J by 2 bases, 13 bases remained unmatched. The CDR3 sequence: CASSRTWTGTYTDTQYF. CDR3 DNA sequence: TGTGCCAGCAGCCGTACCTGGACAGGAACTTACACAGATACGCAGTATTTT.

The sample holds a few counts of this clonotype. The CDR3 sequence: CASSPAAYYEQYF. The CDR3, as DNA: TGTGCCAGTAGTCCCGCGGCATACTACGAGCAGTACTTC. V gene TRBV19 combines with J gene TRBJ2-7; D gene unclear. This CDR3 contains 13 residues. CDR1 and CDR2 (germline): LNHDA, SQIVND (reference sequence). Trimming removed 5 bases from V and 3 bases from J, with 11 bases in between.